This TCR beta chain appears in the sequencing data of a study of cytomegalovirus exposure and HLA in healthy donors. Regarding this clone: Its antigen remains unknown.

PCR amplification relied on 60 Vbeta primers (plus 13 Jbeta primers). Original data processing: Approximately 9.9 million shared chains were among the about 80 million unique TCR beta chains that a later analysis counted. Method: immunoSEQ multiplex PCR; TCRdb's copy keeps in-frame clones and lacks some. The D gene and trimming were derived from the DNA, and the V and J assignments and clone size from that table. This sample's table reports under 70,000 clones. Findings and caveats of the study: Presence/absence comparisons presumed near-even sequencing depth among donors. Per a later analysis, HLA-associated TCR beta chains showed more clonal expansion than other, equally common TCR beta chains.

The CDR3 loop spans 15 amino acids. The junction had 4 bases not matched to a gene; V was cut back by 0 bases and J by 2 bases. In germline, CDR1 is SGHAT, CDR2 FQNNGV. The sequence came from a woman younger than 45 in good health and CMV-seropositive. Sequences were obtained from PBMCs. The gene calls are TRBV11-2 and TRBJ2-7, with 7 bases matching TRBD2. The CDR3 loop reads CASSLDQSGAYEQYF. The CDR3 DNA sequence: TGTGCCAGCAGCTTAGATCAGAGCGGGGCCTACGAGCAGTACTTC. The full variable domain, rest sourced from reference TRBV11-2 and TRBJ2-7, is EAGVAQSPRYKIIEKRQSVAFWCNPISGHATLYWYQQILGQGPKLLIQFQNNGVVDDSQLPKDRFSAERLKGVDSTLKIQPAKLEDSAVYLCASSLDQSGAYEQYFGPGTRLTVT.